Listed here is a single TCR beta chain. The data derive from a study of cytomegalovirus exposure and HLA in healthy donors. Germline loops: CDR1 WSHSY, CDR2 SAAADI. The CDR3 runs to 13 residues. J gave up 4 bases and V 5 bases, and 2 bases lay outside the gene matches. Sequencing was performed with immunoSEQ multiplex PCR; in TCRdb, only in-frame clones are kept and a portion is missing. The table records fewer than 95,000 clones, almost 85% of them present only once. Source material: PBMCs. V usage is TRBV10-2 and J usage is TRBJ1-5; 7 nucleotides align to TRBD1. This sequence originates from a woman between 18 and 29 years old in good health and CMV-seropositive. The CDR3: CASSPGQNQPQHF. CDR3 in DNA: TGCGCCAGCAGTCCGGGACAGAATCAGCCCCAGCATTTT.